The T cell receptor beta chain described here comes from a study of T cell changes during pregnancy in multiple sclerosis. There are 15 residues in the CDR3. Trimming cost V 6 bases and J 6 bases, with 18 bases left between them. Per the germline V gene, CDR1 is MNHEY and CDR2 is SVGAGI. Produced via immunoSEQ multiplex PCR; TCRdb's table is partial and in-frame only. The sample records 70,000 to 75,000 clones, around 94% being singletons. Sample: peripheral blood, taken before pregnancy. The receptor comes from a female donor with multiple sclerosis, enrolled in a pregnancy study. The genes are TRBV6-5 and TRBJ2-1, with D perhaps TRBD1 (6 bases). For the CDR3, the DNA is TGTGCCAGCAGAACCCTCAGGGGACGGGTCAATGAGCAGTTCTTC. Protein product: CASRTLRGRVNEQFF.